The subject of this entry is one T cell receptor beta chain. Its antigen is currently not known. Base qualities are not at hand, and no much larger clone is one base apart. The sample's time point label, in plain terms: week 35, safety follow-up. Each vaccine dose, consisting of 300 ug of a 20-mer mutant IDH1 peptide in Montanide, was administered subcutaneously with topical imiquimod. Eight vaccinations were administered to patients in weeks 1, 3, 5, 7, 11, 15, 19 and 23, corresponding to visits V03 through V10. Donors had newly diagnosed WHO grade 3 or 4 IDH1-mutant astrocytomas with loss of nuclear ATRX. The samples were drawn from NOA16, a multicentre, single-arm, open-label phase I trial in Germany that tested a mutant IDH1 peptide vaccine in humans for the first time. Genomic DNA for TCRB sequencing was isolated from EDTA blood with the DNeasy Blood and Tissue Kit. The entry originates in a study of a mutant IDH1 vaccine in newly diagnosed glioma (dated by TCRdb to the early 2020s). Broadly, across the study: Vaccination was initiated 4-6 weeks after radiotherapy alone, or concurrently with temozolomide cycles in the chemotherapy-containing groups. Of the roughly 32 patients who were treated, around 62% were male and 37.5% were female, and the mean age was about 37 years. Before enrollment, patients had received standard therapy of radiotherapy alone, temozolomide alone, or radiochemotherapy with temozolomide; most received the combination. The week-35 safety follow-up took place at visit V12, and the week-47 end of study took place at visit V13. Peripheral blood samples were drawn at six visits, namely V03 (baseline), V05, V07, V10, V12 and V13. Longitudinal TCRB deep sequencing was performed for about two dozen treated patients wherever samples were available for exploratory analyses. Results and caveats for the whole study, not just this receptor: The authors noted that analyses of patient blood samples could not be reproduced because of sample limitations. Changes in the top peripheral T cell clonotypes picked up by TCRB sequencing did not appear to be linked to pseudoprogression. PBMC samples for TCRB deep sequencing were selected based on availability. Vaccine-induced immune responses across multiple MHC alleles were detected in about 93% of patients.

Library preparation used the immunoSEQ multiplex PCR assay. Rearranged TCR beta chain sequences were amplified using the hsTCRB Kit according to the manufacturer's protocol. An Illumina MiSeq was used to sequence the TCRB libraries. The study's own analysis went as follows. The proprietary platform of the kit vendor was used for demultiplexing, trimming and gene mapping. Held by TCRdb, this immuneACCESS table contains in-frame sequences only and omits some clones. Under half of the omission traces to an unresolved V gene where checked; the cause of the rest is unknown. V, J and clone size were drawn from that table, and D and trimming were deduced from the DNA. Present in this sample are tens of thousands of clones, 84% of which were seen just once. Of the sample, about 4.6% falls within the top ten clones. The clonotype was recovered from a man aged 30 to 39 with glioma. Source: PBMCs, taken from a glioma patient whose treatment included an IDH1 peptide vaccine.

In nucleotides, the sequence is TGCAGTGCTAGACATTTCTATGGCTACACCTTC. It codes for CSARHFYGYTF. The chain links TRBV20-1 with TRBJ1-2, with the D segment identity uncertain. The CDR3 runs 11 amino acids, cysteine and phenylalanine included. Only the CDR3 portion is preserved as DNA: 33 bases, with reading frame beginning at the first base. The germline V gene encodes CDR1 DFQATT and CDR2 SNEGSKA (reference sequence). Between the V and J ends, shortened by 2 bases and 4 bases respectively, the junction contains 5 bases.